This T cell receptor (beta chain) was documented in a study of T and B cells in COVID-19 patients. The CDR3 runs to 15 residues. V lost 2 bases, J lost 4 bases, and 16 bases lay in between. CDR1 and CDR2 from the germline V gene are SQVTM and ANQGSEA. BIOMED2 TRB-A/B primer pools were used in multiplex TRB PCR. TCRdb re-analysed the multiplex PCR reads in MiXCR, keeping a single row per CDR3 protein. The data hold around 20,000 distinct CDR3 sequences, with under 35% observed a single time. Blood genomic DNA input for TRB amplification was about 250-500 ng. Within the sample, this clonotype is medium-sized.

The sequenced sample was blood. This TCR came from a human donor who had recovered from COVID-19. V is TRBV29-1 and J is TRBJ2-3; D is ambiguous. CDR3 sequence reads: CSVEFDLVRADTQYF. The DNA for the CDR3 is TGCAGCGTTGAATTTGACCTTGTAAGGGCAGATACGCAGTATTTT.